A selection of T cell receptor beta chains follows, all from one sample in a study of T cells in tumors after PD-1 blockade. Measured with immunoSEQ multiplex PCR; TCRdb has only the in-frame clones, and not every one. The repertoire holds roughly 60,000 clones, with about 80% as singletons. The sample in question was PBMCs, obtained before anti-PD-1 treatment. These receptors were collected from a human donor with basal cell carcinoma. The CDR3 runs from the conserved cysteine through the conserved F or W. The D gene is left open where the match is weak. Expanded clones are given a class, and other clones once, few, many or no size at all.

clone_size	v_call	j_call	d_call	cdr3_aa	cdr3_nt
NA	TRBV4-1	TRBJ1-1	NA	CASSSTRGRNTEAFF	TGCGCCAGCAGCTCCACCCGGGGAAGGAACACTGAAGCTTTCTTT
NA	TRBV2	TRBJ1-5	TRBD1	CASSTGEAGPSSNQPQHF	TGTGCCAGCAGCACAGGGGAAGCGGGACCGAGTAGCAATCAGCCCCAGCATTTT
NA	TRBV29-1	TRBJ1-2	NA	CSVEHRRIAYGYTF	TGCAGCGTGGAACACAGACGGATTGCCTATGGCTACACCTTC
NA	TRBV29-1	TRBJ1-4	TRBD1	CSVASGGNEKLFF	TGCAGCGTTGCGTCAGGGGGTAATGAAAAACTGTTTTTT
NA	TRBV5-1	TRBJ2-7	NA	CASSLDRSYEQYF	TGCGCCAGCAGCTTGGACAGATCCTACGAGCAGTACTTC
NA	TRBV5-1	TRBJ2-5	TRBD1	CASSLYRGVQETQYF	TGCGCCAGCAGCCTGTACAGGGGGGTACAAGAGACCCAGTACTTC
NA	TRBV3-1/TRBV3-2	TRBJ1-1	NA	CASSSAGNTEAFF	TGTGCCAGCAGCTCCGCCGGGAACACTGAAGCTTTCTTT
NA	TRBV6-2/TRBV6-3	TRBJ2-3	NA	CASSYSLSGKDTQYF	TGTGCCAGCAGTTACTCGTTGTCAGGCAAGGATACGCAGTATTTT
NA	TRBV6-6	TRBJ1-1	NA	CASGDPQGHTEAFF	TGTGCCAGCGGGGATCCACAGGGACACACTGAAGCTTTCTTT
once	TRBV5-4	TRBJ2-1	TRBD2	CASSPLGSGGVGEQFF	TGTGCCAGCAGCCCCCTAGGTAGCGGGGGTGTTGGTGAGCAGTTCTTC
NA	TRBV6-5	TRBJ1-6	NA	CASKDGFSYNSPLHF	TGTGCCAGCAAGGACGGTTTCTCCTATAATTCACCCCTCCACTTT
NA	TRBV7-9	TRBJ1-1	NA	CASSLIPTGVNTEAFF	TGTGCCAGCAGCTTAATACCTACAGGAGTGAACACTGAAGCTTTCTTT
NA	TRBV6-4	TRBJ2-1	NA	CASSDSSQGGFHEQFF	TGTGCCAGCAGTGACTCGAGCCAAGGGGGGTTTCATGAGCAGTTCTTC
NA	TRBV19	TRBJ2-3	NA	CASRTTWDPGADTQYF	TGTGCCAGTAGGACCACCTGGGACCCCGGGGCAGATACGCAGTATTTT
NA	TRBV18	TRBJ1-1	TRBD1	CASSPAGGTGVGTEAFF	TGTGCCAGCTCACCAGCTGGGGGGACAGGGGTAGGCACTGAAGCTTTCTTT